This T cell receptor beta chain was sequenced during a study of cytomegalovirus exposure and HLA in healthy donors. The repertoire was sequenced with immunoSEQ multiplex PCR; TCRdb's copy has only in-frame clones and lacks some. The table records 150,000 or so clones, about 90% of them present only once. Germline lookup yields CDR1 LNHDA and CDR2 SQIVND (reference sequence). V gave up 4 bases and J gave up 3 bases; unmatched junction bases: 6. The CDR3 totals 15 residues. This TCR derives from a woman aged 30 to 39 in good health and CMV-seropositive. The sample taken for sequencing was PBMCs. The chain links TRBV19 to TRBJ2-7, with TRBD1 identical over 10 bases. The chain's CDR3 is CASSTQGQGIYEQYF. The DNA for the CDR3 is TGTGCCAGTAGTACGCAGGGACAGGGGATCTACGAGCAGTACTTC.